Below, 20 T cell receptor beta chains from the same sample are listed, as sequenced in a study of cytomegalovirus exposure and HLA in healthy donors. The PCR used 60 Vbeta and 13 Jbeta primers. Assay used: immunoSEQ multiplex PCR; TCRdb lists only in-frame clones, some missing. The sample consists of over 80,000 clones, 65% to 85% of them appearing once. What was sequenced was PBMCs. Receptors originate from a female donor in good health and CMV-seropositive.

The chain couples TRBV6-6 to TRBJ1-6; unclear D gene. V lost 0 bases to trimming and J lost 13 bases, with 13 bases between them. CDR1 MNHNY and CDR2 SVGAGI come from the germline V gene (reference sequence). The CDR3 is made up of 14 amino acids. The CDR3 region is CASSYSDGRRPLHF. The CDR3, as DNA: TGTGCCAGCAGTTACTCGGACGGCCGGAGGCCCCTCCACTTT.

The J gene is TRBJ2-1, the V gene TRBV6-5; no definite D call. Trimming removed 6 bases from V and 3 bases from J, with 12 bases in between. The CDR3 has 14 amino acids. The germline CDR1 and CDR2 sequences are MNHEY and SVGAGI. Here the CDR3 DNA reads TGTGCCAGCAGCCAAATTAGTTACTACAATGAGCAGTTCTTC. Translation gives CASSQISYYNEQFF.

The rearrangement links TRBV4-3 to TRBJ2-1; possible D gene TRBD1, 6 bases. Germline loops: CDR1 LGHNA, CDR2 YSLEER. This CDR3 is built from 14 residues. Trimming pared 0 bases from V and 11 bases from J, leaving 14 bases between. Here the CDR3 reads CASSQDFGGRQQFF. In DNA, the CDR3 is TGCGCCAGCAGCCAAGATTTTGGGGGCCGGCAGCAGTTCTTC.

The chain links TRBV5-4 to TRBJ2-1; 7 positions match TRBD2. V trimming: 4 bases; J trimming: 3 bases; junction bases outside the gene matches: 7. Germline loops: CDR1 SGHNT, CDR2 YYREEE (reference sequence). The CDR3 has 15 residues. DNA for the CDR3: TGTGCCAGCAGCCCCAAGGGCGGGGGCTACAATGAGCAGTTCTTC. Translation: CASSPKGGGYNEQFF.

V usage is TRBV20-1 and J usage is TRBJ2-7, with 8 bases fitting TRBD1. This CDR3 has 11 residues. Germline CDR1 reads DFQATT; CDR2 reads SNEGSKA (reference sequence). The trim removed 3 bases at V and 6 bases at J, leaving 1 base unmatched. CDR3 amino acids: CSARTGVEQYF. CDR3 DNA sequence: TGCAGTGCTAGGACAGGGGTCGAGCAGTACTTC.

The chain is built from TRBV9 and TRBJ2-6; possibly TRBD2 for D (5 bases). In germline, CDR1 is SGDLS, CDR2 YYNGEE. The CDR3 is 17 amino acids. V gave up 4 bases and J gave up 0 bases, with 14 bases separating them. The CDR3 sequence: CASSPMGGFSGANVLTF. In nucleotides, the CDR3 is TGTGCCAGCAGCCCTATGGGCGGGTTCTCTGGGGCCAACGTCCTGACTTTC.

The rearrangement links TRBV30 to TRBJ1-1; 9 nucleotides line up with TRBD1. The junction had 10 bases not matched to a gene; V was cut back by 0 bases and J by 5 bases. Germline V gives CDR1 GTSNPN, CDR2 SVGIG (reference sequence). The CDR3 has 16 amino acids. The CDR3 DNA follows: TGTGCCTGGAGTGTAGCCGGGACAGGGTTCGGAACTGAAGCTTTCTTT. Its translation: CAWSVAGTGFGTEAFF.

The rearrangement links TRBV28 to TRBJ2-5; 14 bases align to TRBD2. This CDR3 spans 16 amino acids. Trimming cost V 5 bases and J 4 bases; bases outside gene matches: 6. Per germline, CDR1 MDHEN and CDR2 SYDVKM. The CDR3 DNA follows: TGTGCCAGCAGTCCCGGACTAGCGGGGGGCCCAGAGACCCAGTACTTC. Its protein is CASSPGLAGGPETQYF.

The CDR3 sequence: CASSLAGKSIPYEQYF. The CDR3 nucleotides are TGTGCCAGCAGCTTGGCAGGGAAGTCCATACCCTACGAGCAGTACTTC. This chain links TRBV5-6 with TRBJ2-7; possible D gene TRBD1, 5 bases. The CDR3 contains 16 residues. Per the germline V gene, CDR1 is SGHDT and CDR2 is YYEEEE. V was cut by 0 bases and J by 2 bases, with 15 bases left in between. The full variable domain, its missing parts supplied by reference TRBV5-6 and TRBJ2-7, is DAGVTQSPTHLIKTRGQQVTLRCSPKSGHDTVSWYQQALGQGPQFIFQYYEEEERQRGNFPDRFSGHQFPNYSSELNVNALLLGDSALYLCASSLAGKSIPYEQYFGPGTRLTVT.

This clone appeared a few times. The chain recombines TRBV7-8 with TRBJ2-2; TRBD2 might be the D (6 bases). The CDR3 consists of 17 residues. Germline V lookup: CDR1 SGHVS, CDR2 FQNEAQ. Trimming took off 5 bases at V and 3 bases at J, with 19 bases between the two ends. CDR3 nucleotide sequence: TGTGCCAGCAGCCCTAGAGGAGGGGCTCGGGACACCGGGGAGCTGTTTTTT. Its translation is CASSPRGGARDTGELFF. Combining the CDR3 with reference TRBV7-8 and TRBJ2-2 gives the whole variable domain GAGVSQSPRYKVAKRGQDVALRCDPISGHVSLFWYQQALGQGPEFLTYFQNEAQLDKSGLPSDRFFAERPEGSVSTLKIQRTQQEDSAVYLCASSPRGGARDTGELFFGEGSRLTVL.

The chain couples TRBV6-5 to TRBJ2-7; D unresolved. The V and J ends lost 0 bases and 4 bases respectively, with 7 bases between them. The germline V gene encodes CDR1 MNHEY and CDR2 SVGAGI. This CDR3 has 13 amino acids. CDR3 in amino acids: CASSYSGTYEQYF. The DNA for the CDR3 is TGTGCCAGCAGTTACTCGGGCACGTACGAGCAGTACTTC.

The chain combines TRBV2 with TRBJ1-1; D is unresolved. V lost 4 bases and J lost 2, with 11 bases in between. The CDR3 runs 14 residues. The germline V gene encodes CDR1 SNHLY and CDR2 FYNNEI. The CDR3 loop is CASSGRSSNTEAFF. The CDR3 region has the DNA TGTGCCAGCAGTGGGAGATCTAGCAACACTGAAGCTTTCTTT.

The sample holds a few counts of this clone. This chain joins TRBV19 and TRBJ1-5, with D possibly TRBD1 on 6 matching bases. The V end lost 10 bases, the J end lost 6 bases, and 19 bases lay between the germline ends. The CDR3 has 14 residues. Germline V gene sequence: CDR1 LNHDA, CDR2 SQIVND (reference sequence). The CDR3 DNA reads TGTGCCACCCAGTGGAGGGGGGGCTTTCAGCCCCAGCATTTT. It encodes CATQWRGGFQPQHF.

CDR3 sequence reads: CASSVNRVGEQYF. CDR3 nucleotide sequence: TGTGCCAGCAGTGTGAACAGGGTTGGGGAGCAGTACTTC. This chain links TRBV2 with TRBJ2-7; perhaps TRBD1 as D (6 bases). The CDR3 contains 13 residues. Germline V gives CDR1 SNHLY, CDR2 FYNNEI. Trimming cost V 4 bases and J 7 bases, with 14 bases left between them.

This CDR3 is CASSDLQGANSPLHF. The DNA for the CDR3 is TGTGCCAGCAGTGACCTACAGGGGGCGAATTCACCCCTCCACTTT. This rearrangement joins TRBV2 to TRBJ1-6, with 9 nucleotides matching TRBD1. Germline lookup yields CDR1 SNHLY and CDR2 FYNNEI. The trim removed 3 bases at V and 7 bases at J, leaving 4 bases unmatched. The CDR3 consists of 15 residues.

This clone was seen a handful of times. In DNA, the CDR3 is TGCAGCGTTGCGGGACATGGATCCTACGAGCAGTACTTC. It specifies CSVAGHGSYEQYF. J is TRBJ2-7 and V is TRBV29-1; tentative D call: TRBD1 (6 bases). V was cut by 4 bases and J by 1 base, with 11 bases left in between. CDR3 size: 13 residues. Germline V gene lookup returns CDR1 SQVTM and CDR2 ANQGSEA.

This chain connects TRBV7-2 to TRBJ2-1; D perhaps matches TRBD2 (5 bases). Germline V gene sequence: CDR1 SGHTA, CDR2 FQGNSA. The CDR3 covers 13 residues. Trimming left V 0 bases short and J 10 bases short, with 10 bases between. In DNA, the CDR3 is TGTGCCAGCAGCTTAGCGGCTAGCAGGGAGCAGTTCTTC. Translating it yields CASSLAASREQFF.

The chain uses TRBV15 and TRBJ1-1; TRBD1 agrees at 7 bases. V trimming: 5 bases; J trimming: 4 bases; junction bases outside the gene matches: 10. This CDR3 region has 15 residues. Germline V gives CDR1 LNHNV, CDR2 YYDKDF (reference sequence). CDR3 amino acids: CATSSGQVPPTEAFF. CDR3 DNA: TGTGCCACCAGCTCCGGACAGGTGCCGCCCACTGAAGCTTTCTTT.

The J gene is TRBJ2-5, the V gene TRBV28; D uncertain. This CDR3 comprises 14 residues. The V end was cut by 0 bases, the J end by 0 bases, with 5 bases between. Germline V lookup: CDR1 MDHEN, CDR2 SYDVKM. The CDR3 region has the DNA TGTGCCAGCAGTTTATGGGCTCACCAAGAGACCCAGTACTTC. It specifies CASSLWAHQETQYF.

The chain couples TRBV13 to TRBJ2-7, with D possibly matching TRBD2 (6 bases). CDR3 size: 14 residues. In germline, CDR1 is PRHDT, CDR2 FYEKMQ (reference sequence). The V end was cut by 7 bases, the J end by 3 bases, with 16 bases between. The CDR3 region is CASNSRGTHYEQYF. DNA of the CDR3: TGTGCCAGCAACTCTCGTGGGACTCACTACGAGCAGTACTTC.